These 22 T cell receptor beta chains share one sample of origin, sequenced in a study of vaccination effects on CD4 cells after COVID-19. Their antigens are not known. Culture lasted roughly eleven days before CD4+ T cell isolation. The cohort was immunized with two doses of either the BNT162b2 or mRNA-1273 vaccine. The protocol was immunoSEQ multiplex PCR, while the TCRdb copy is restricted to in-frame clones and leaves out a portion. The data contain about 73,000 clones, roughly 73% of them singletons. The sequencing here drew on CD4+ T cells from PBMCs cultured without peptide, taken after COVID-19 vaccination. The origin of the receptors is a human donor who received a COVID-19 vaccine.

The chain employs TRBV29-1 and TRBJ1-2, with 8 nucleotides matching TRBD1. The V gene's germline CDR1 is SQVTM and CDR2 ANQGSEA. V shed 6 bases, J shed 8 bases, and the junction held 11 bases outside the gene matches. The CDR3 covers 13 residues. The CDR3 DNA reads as TGCAGCGTCAGTGTGCAGGGGGCGGGAGGCTACACCTTC. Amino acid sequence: CSVSVQGAGGYTF.

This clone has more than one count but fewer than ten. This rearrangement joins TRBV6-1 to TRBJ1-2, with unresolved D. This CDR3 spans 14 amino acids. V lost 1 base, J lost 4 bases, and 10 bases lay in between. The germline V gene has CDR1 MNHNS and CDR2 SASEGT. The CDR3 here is CASSEGPRFYGYTF. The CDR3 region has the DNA TGTGCCAGCAGTGAAGGTCCCAGATTCTATGGCTACACCTTC.

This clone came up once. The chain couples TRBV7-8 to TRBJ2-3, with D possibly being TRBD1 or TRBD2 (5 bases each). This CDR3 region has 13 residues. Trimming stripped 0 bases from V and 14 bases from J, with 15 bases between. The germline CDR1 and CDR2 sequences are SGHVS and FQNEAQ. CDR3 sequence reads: CASSLASGSPPYF. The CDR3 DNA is TGTGCCAGCAGCTTAGCGTCAGGGAGCCCCCCGTATTTT.

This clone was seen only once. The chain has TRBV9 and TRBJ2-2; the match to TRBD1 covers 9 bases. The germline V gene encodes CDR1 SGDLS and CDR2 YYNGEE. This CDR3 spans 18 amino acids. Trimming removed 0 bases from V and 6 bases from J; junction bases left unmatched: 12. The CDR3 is CASSVGGTGRGNAGELFF. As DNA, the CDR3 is TGTGCCAGCAGCGTAGGCGGGACAGGGCGGGGAAACGCCGGGGAGCTGTTTTTT.

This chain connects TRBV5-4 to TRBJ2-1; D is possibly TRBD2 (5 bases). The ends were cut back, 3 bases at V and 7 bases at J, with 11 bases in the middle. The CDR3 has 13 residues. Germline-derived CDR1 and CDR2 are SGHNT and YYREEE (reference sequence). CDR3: CASSSWTPNEQFF. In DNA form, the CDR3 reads TGTGCCAGCAGCTCCTGGACTCCGAATGAGCAGTTCTTC.

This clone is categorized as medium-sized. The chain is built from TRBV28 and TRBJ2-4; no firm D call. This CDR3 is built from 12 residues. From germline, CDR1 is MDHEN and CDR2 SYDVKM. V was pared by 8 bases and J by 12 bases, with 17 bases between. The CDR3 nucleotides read TGTGCCAGCCAAAAGCAGTTCAAATCTCAGTACTTC. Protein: CASQKQFKSQYF.

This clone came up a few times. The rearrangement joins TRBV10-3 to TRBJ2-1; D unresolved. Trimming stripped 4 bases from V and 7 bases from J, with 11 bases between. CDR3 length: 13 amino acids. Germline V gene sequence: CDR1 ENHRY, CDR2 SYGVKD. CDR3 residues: CAISGQDRNEQFF. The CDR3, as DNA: TGTGCCATCAGTGGGCAGGATAGAAATGAGCAGTTCTTC.

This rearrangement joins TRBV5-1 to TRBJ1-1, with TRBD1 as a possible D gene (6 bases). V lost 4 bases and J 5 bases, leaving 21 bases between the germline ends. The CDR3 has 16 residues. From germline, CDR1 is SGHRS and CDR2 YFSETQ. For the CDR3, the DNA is TGCGCCAGCAGCCTGCGGGGCGGGGGCGATAGGACTGAAGCTTTCTTT. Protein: CASSLRGGGDRTEAFF.

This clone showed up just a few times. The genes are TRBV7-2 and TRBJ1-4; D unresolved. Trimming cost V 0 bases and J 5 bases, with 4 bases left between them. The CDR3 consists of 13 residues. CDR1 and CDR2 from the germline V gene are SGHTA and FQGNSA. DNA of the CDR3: TGTGCCAGCAGCTTAGCCCCCAATGAAAAACTGTTTTTT. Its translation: CASSLAPNEKLFF.

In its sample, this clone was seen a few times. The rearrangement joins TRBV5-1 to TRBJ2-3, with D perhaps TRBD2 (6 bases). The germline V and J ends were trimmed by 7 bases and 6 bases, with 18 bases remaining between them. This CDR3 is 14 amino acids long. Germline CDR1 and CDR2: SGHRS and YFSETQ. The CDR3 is CASAGGGWYDTQYF. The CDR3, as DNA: TGCGCCAGCGCCGGGGGAGGTTGGTACGATACGCAGTATTTT. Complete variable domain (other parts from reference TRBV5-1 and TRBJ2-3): KAGVTQTPRYLIKTRGQQVTLSCSPISGHRSVSWYQQTPGQGLQFLFEYFSETQRNKGNFPGRFSGRQFSNSRSEMNVSTLELGDSALYLCASAGGGWYDTQYFGPGTRLTVL.

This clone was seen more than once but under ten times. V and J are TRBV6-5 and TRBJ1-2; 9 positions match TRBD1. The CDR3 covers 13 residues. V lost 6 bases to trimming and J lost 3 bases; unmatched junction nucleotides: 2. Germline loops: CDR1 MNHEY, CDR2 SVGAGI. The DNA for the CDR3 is TGTGCCAGCAGACAGGGGGCTTACTATGGCTACACCTTC. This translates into CASRQGAYYGYTF.

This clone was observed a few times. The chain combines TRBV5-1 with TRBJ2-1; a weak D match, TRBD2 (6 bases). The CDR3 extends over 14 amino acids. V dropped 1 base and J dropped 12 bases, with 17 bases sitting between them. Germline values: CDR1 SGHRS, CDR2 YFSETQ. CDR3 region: CASSLTGTQLPQFF. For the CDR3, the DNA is TGCGCCAGCAGCTTGACGGGGACTCAATTGCCGCAGTTCTTC.

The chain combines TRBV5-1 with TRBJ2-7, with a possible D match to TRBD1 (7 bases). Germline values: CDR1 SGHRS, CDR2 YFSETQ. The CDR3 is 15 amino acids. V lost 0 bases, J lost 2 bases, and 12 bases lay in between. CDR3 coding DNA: TGCGCCAGCAGCTTGGAGCAGGGGGGAACCTACGAGCAGTACGTC. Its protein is CASSLEQGGTYEQYV.

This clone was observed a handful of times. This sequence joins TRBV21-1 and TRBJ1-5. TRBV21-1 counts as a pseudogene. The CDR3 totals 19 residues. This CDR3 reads CASSKGRAVRGPRNQPQHF. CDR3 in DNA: TGTGCCAGCAGCAAAGGGAGGGCAGTAAGAGGCCCAAGGAATCAGCCCCAGCATTTT.

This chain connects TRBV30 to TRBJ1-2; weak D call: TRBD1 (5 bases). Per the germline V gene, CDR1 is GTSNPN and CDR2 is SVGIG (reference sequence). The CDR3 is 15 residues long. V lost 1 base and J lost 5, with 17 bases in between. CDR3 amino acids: CAWSGGGTSDYGYTF. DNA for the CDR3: TGTGCCTGGAGTGGGGGGGGGACCTCCGATTATGGCTACACCTTC.

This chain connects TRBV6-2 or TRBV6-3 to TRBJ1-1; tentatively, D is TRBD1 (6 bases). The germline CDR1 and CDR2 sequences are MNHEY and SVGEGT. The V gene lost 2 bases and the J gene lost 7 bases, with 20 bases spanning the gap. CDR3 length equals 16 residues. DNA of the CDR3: TGTGCCAGCAGTTACGACCCCAGCGGACAGTACTATGAAGCTTTCTTT. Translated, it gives CASSYDPSGQYYEAFF.

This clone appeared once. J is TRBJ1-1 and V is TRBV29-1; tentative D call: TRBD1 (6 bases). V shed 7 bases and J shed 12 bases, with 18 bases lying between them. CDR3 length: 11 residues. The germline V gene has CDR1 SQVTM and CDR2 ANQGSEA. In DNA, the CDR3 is TGCAGCGCCAGAAGGGGGGAACGGACTTTCTTT. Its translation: CSARRGERTFF.

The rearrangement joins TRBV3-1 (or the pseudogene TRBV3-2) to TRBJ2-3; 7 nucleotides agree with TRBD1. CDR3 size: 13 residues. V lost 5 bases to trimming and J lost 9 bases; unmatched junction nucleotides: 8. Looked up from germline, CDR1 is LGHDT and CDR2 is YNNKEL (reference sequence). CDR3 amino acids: CASSFTTGHTQYF. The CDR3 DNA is TGTGCCAGCAGCTTCACGACAGGGCACACGCAGTATTTT.

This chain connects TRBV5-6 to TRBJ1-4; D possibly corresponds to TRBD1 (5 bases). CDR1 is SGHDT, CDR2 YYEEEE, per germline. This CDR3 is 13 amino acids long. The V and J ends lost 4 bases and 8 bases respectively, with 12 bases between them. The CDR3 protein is CASSPSGGEKLFF. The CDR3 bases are TGTGCCAGCAGCCCTTCCGGGGGAGAAAAACTGTTTTTT.

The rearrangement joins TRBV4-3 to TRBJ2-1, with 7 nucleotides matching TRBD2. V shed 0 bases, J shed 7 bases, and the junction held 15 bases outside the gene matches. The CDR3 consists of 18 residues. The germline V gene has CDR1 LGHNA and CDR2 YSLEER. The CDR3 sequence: CASSQDFSGGIVGNEQFF. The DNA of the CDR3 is TGCGCCAGCAGCCAAGATTTTTCCGGGGGGATCGTTGGGAATGAGCAGTTCTTC.

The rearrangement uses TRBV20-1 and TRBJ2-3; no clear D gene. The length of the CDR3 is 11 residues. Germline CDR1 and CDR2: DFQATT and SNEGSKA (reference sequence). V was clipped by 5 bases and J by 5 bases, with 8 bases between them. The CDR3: CSAGSRDTQYF. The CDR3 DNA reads TGCAGTGCTGGTAGTCGAGATACGCAGTATTTT.

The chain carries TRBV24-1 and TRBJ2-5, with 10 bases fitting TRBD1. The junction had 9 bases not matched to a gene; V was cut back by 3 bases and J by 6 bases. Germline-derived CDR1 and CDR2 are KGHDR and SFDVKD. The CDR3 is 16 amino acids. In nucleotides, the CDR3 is TGTGCCACCAGTGATCCCTCGGGGGACAGGGGCAAGACCCAGTACTTC. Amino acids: CATSDPSGDRGKTQYF.